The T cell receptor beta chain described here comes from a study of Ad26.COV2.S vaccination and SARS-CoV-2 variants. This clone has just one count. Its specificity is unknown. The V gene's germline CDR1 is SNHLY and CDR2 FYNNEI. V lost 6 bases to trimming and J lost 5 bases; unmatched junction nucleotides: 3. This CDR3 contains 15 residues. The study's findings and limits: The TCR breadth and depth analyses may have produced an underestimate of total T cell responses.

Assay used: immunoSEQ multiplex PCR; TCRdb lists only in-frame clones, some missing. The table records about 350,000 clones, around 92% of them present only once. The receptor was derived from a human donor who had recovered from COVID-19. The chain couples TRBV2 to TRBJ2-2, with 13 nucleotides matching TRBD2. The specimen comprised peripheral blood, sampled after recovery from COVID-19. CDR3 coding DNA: TGTGCCAGCAGGACTAGCGGGGGGAGGACCGGGGAGCTGTTTTTT. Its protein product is CASRTSGGRTGELFF.